The source of this TCR beta chain is a study of shared clonotypes between healthy human individuals. Both subsets, CD45RA+ naive and CD45RA-negative memory, were split from the CD4+ cells. The CDR3 has 13 amino acids. The ends were cut back, 4 bases at V and 6 bases at J, with 13 bases in the middle. Germline V gene lookup returns CDR1 SNHLY and CDR2 FYNNEI. Here immunoSEQ multiplex PCR was the method, and the copy in TCRdb shows in-frame clones only, minus some. Of about 990,000 clones in the sample, about four fifths were seen once. The chain is built from TRBV2 and TRBJ2-7, with TRBD2 as a possible D gene (5 bases). The receptor was isolated from a man aged 18 to 29 in good health. Some clones in this sample may be carry-over from other donors' samples. Sequencing used memory CD4+ T cells from PBMCs. Subset noted: CD45RA-negative fraction. The CDR3 DNA reads as TGTGCCAGCAGTGCCGGACTTGAAGGCGAGCAGTACTTC. The encoded protein is CASSAGLEGEQYF.